This is a list of T cell receptor beta chains from one sample in a study of shared clonotypes between healthy human individuals. Some clones are missing from TCRdb's copy, which holds only in-frame ones; the method was immunoSEQ multiplex PCR. The table records approximately 1,000,000 clones, approximately 80% of them present only once. The material sequenced was memory CD4+ T cells from PBMCs. The receptor source for this set is a man aged 18 to 29 in good health. Some clones in this sample may be carry-over from other donors' samples. The CDR3 runs from the conserved cysteine through the conserved F or W. A D gene is named only where the DNA matches it firmly. For some rows the clone size is stated as once, few or many, or as a class when expanded; others skip it.

j_call,d_call,clone_size,v_call,cdr3_nt,cdr3_aa
TRBJ2-1,TRBD1,NA,TRBV13,TGTGCCAGCTTCAAAGGGGGCAGAAATGAGCAGTTCTTC,CASFKGGRNEQFF
TRBJ2-1,TRBD2,NA,TRBV9,TGTGCCAGCAGCGTAGCAACTAGCGGGAAGAATGAGCAGTTCTTC,CASSVATSGKNEQFF
TRBJ2-1,NA,NA,TRBV5-1,TGCGCCAGCAGCCCGGATAGGGGGGGCGCATACTCCTACAATGAGCAGTTCTTC,CASSPDRGGAYSYNEQFF
TRBJ2-3,TRBD2,NA,TRBV7-2,TGTGCCAGCAGCTTAGCGCGGGGGAAGGGGTCAGATACGCAGTATTTT,CASSLARGKGSDTQYF
TRBJ2-7,NA,NA,TRBV7-3,TGTGCCAGCAGCTCGAGCGGTGGAGCCTACGAGCAGTACTTC,CASSSSGGAYEQYF
TRBJ1-1,NA,NA,TRBV2,TGTGCCAGCAGTGAAGACAGGAACACTGAAGCTTTCTTT,CASSEDRNTEAFF
TRBJ1-2,TRBD1,NA,TRBV5-1,TGCGCCAGCAGCTTGGGGGACAGGGAATATGGCTACACCTTC,CASSLGDREYGYTF
TRBJ1-2,NA,once,TRBV25-1,TGTGCCAGCAGTGAACCGGCGGGGGTTGGGAACTATGGCTACACCTTC,CASSEPAGVGNYGYTF
TRBJ1-2,TRBD1,NA,TRBV18,TGTGCCAGCTCCCCCCGAGGGGGCTCGGGCTACACCTTC,CASSPRGGSGYTF
TRBJ1-3,NA,NA,TRBV7-3,TGTGCCAGCAGCTTAGGGGGAAATCCTGGAAACACCATATATTTT,CASSLGGNPGNTIYF
TRBJ2-5,TRBD2,NA,TRBV7-9,TGTGCCAGCAGCTACCCCCTAGCGGGACAAGAGACCCAGTACTTC,CASSYPLAGQETQYF
TRBJ2-1,NA,NA,TRBV6-5,TGTGCCAGCAGTTACTCCGGGAGCTCCTACAATGAGCAGTTCTTC,CASSYSGSSYNEQFF
TRBJ2-5,NA,NA,TRBV7-2,TGTGCCAGCAGCTCCCCAACGGGCGCCAGGGTTCAGACCCAGTACTTC,CASSSPTGARVQTQYF
TRBJ2-1,NA,NA,TRBV2,TGTGCCAGCCGCAGGGAGTCGGATGAGCAGTTCTTC,CASRRESDEQFF
TRBJ1-5,NA,NA,TRBV27,TGTGCCAGCAGTTCCTACCCCTCACGTAGCAATCAGCCCCAGCATTTT,CASSSYPSRSNQPQHF
TRBJ2-5,NA,NA,TRBV15,TGTGCCACCAGCAGAGATATAAGCGGAGAGACCCAGTACTTC,CATSRDISGETQYF
TRBJ2-1,TRBD1,few,TRBV27,TGTGCCAGCAGTTGGGGACAGGACTTGTCCTACAATGAGCAGTTCTTC,CASSWGQDLSYNEQFF
TRBJ1-1,NA,many,TRBV5-1,TGCGCCAGCAGCAGCGGACAGCTGAACACTGAAGCTTTCTTT,CASSSGQLNTEAFF
TRBJ1-1,TRBD1,NA,TRBV7-9,TGTGCCAGCAGCTTTCAGGGGGCTAGGGCTTTCTTT,CASSFQGARAFF
TRBJ2-1,TRBD2,NA,TRBV27,TGTGCCAGCAGTAGCTGGTCTAGCGGGAGTAATGAGCAGTTCTTC,CASSSWSSGSNEQFF
TRBJ2-7,NA,NA,TRBV5-1,TGCGCCAGCAGCTTGGACCCGTCCTCCGGTCAGTACTTC,CASSLDPSSGQYF
TRBJ2-5,NA,few,TRBV7-6,TGTGCCAGCAGCTTAGTCGGAGAGACCCAGTACTTC,CASSLVGETQYF
TRBJ2-5,NA,NA,TRBV29-1,TGCAGCGTTGAGGGGGGGGCGTTGGGAGAGACCCAGTACTTC,CSVEGGALGETQYF
TRBJ1-4,NA,NA,TRBV4-1,TGCGCCAGCAGCCAAGGGGAACAGGCCTTCGACGGCAGTAGAGGGAAACTGTTTTTT,CASSQGEQAFDGSRGKLFF
TRBJ2-1,TRBD2,NA,TRBV19,TGTGCCAGTATAGAGGGTGGCGGGAGTAACGACAATGAGCAGTTCTTC,CASIEGGGSNDNEQFF
TRBJ2-3,TRBD2,few,TRBV5-1,TGCGCCAGCAGCTTGGGACGGGAGGGGGATACGCAGTATTTT,CASSLGREGDTQYF
TRBJ2-7,TRBD1,once,TRBV5-1,TGCGCCAGCAGCTTGGTGGGATCGGGACAGACCTACGAGCAGTACTTC,CASSLVGSGQTYEQYF
TRBJ2-1,NA,NA,TRBV11-1,TGTGCCAGCAGCTCTCCCGGGAGAAATGAGCAGTTCTTC,CASSSPGRNEQFF
TRBJ1-1,NA,NA,TRBV19,TGTGCCAGTAGTATAGAGGGAGTAACGTCGGCTTTCTTT,CASSIEGVTSAFF
TRBJ2-1,NA,NA,TRBV5-4,TGTGCCAGCAGCTTGGCCGACTCTCTATACAATGAGCAGTTCTTC,CASSLADSLYNEQFF
TRBJ2-7,TRBD2,NA,TRBV28,TGTGCCAGCAGTCCCCTTGGGGGGGACGAGCAGTACTTC,CASSPLGGDEQYF
TRBJ2-4,NA,NA,TRBV30,TGTGCCTGGAGTGTATCCCGCACTAGTTCATTGAACATTCAGTACTTC,CAWSVSRTSSLNIQYF
TRBJ2-7,NA,NA,TRBV6-6,TGTGCCAGCAGTTACGACGGGAGTGGCTACGAGCAGTACTTC,CASSYDGSGYEQYF
TRBJ2-1,TRBD2,few,TRBV11-2,TGTGCCAGCAGCCCCGAGGCTGGGGCGTCTAGCGGGTACTACAATGAGCAGTTCTTC,CASSPEAGASSGYYNEQFF
TRBJ2-1,TRBD2,NA,TRBV10-1,TGCGCCAGCAGTGAGTCGTGGGCGGGAGTGTTGGGTGAGCAGTTCTTC,CASSESWAGVLGEQFF
TRBJ2-5,TRBD2,NA,TRBV7-3,TGTGCCAGCAGCCTAGCGGGAGGGAGGGAGACCCAGTACTTC,CASSLAGGRETQYF
TRBJ1-5,NA,NA,TRBV30,TGTGCCTGGAGGCCCCGGGGGTTTCGGGATCAGCCCCAGCATTTT,CAWRPRGFRDQPQHF
TRBJ1-3,TRBD1,NA,TRBV28,TGTGCCAGCAGACGGGACAGGGGGCGGTCTGGAAACACCATATATTTT,CASRRDRGRSGNTIYF
TRBJ1-4,NA,NA,TRBV5-4,TGTGCCAGCAGTCGGTTCTGGGACACTAATGAAAAACTGTTTTTT,CASSRFWDTNEKLFF
TRBJ2-5,TRBD2,NA,TRBV18,TGTGCCAGCTCACCACCCACTAGCGGGAACAAAGAGACCCAGTACTTC,CASSPPTSGNKETQYF
TRBJ2-7,TRBD1,NA,TRBV7-9,TGTGCCAGCAGCTCCAAAGGGACAGAAGTCTACGAGCAGTACTTC,CASSSKGTEVYEQYF
TRBJ2-1,NA,NA,TRBV27,TGTGCCAGCAGTTTCCTTCTTCGCGGTGACAATGAGCAGTTCTTC,CASSFLLRGDNEQFF
TRBJ2-1,NA,NA,TRBV11-1,TGTGCCAGCAGCCCCGGTCGGGTTGGCAATGAGCAGTTCTTC,CASSPGRVGNEQFF
TRBJ2-2,NA,NA,TRBV5-4,TGTGCCAGCAGCCGAAGCCGACCACAGGAGACCGGGGAGCTGTTTTTT,CASSRSRPQETGELFF
TRBJ1-4,TRBD1,once,TRBV18,TGTGCCAGCTCACCACCGTACGCAGGGGGGTCATACGAAAAACTGTTTTTT,CASSPPYAGGSYEKLFF
TRBJ2-7,NA,NA,TRBV7-3,TGTGCCAGCAGCTTGACCCCCGTGTCCCACGAGCAGTACTTC,CASSLTPVSHEQYF
TRBJ2-5,NA,NA,TRBV7-9,TGTGCCAGCAGCCGGACTGGGCTAGAGACCCAGTACTTC,CASSRTGLETQYF
TRBJ1-4,NA,NA,TRBV30,TGTGCCTGGAGTGCGAGTTTAGGACATAATGAAAAACTGTTTTTT,CAWSASLGHNEKLFF
TRBJ2-3,NA,once,TRBV25-1,TGTGCCAGCAGTGACTACGTGGGACCCACAGATACGCAGTATTTT,CASSDYVGPTDTQYF
TRBJ2-2,TRBD2,NA,TRBV5-8,TGTGCCAGCAGCTACCGACTAGCGGCGAACACCGGGGAGCTGTTTTTT,CASSYRLAANTGELFF
TRBJ1-1,NA,many,TRBV29-1,TGCAGCGTTGAACGGGTCAGCACTGAAGCTTTCTTT,CSVERVSTEAFF
TRBJ1-2,TRBD1,NA,TRBV29-1,TGCAGCGTCGGGCACAGGGGGAACTATGGCTACACCTTC,CSVGHRGNYGYTF
TRBJ2-5,NA,NA,TRBV5-1,TGCGCCAGCAGCCTTCTTTCCGGGTCACAAGAGACCCAGTACTTC,CASSLLSGSQETQYF
TRBJ2-7,NA,few,TRBV7-7,TGTGCCAGCAGCCTCCGGGATCATCCTGCCTACGAGCAGTACTTC,CASSLRDHPAYEQYF
TRBJ2-7,TRBD1,NA,TRBV30,TGTGCCTGGAGTAGGGACAGGGCGGCCGAGCAGTACTTC,CAWSRDRAAEQYF